This T cell receptor beta chain was captured by sequencing in a study of blood T cell repertoires in COVID-19. V was clipped by 3 bases and J by 5 bases, with 8 bases between them. This CDR3 is 12 amino acids long. Per germline, CDR1 KGHSH and CDR2 LQKENI. Produced via immunoSEQ multiplex PCR; TCRdb's table is partial and in-frame only. The repertoire holds 200,000 to 300,000 clones, with 84% as singletons. This receptor was taken from a human donor in a cohort sampled during active COVID-19. Sequenced sample: peripheral blood. The rearrangement uses TRBV18 and TRBJ2-7; the D gene is possibly TRBD1 (5 bases). DNA for the CDR3: TGTGCCAGCTCACCCCAGGGCGACGAGCAGTACTTC. Translated, it gives CASSPQGDEQYF.